This is a list of T cell receptor beta chains from one sample in a study of T-cell reconstitution after alpha-beta-depleted transplantation in children. Each CDR3 protein gets one entry after TCRdb re-called the PCR reads with MiXCR. This sample carries about 480,000 distinct CDR3 sequences, around 13% of them seen once, and the ten largest clones take around 5.6%. The sample in question was PBMCs from the stem cell graft donor, obtained from the stem cell graft. These receptors all come from a human donor who donated a stem cell graft to a child with combined immunodeficiency. The CDR3 runs from the conserved cysteine through the conserved F or W. The D gene is left open where the match is weak. Expanded clones get a size class; other rows say once, few or many, or leave the size out.

J	D	size	V	DNA	CDR3
TRBJ2-7	NA	NA	TRBV12-3/TRBV12-4	TGTGCCAGCAGTTTTCAATCTGTAGGGGTGGAAGAGCAGTACTTC	CASSFQSVGVEEQYF
TRBJ2-3	NA	many	TRBV7-9	TGTGCCAGCAGCTTAGACACAGATACGCAGTATTTT	CASSLDTDTQYF
TRBJ2-5	TRBD2	NA	TRBV12-3/TRBV12-4	TGTGCCATCTGTTTAGGAGGGACTAGCGGGTTAAGAAGACAAGAGACCCAGTACTTC	CAICLGGTSGLRRQETQYF
TRBJ2-7	NA	few	TRBV6-1	TGTGCCAGCAGGTCCAGCAGTAAGACGTACAGGGACGAGCAGTACTTC	CASRSSSKTYRDEQYF
TRBJ2-1	TRBD2	many	TRBV30	TGTGCCTGGAGTAAACTAGCGGGAGCCAACAATGAGCAGTTCTTC	CAWSKLAGANNEQFF
TRBJ2-7	NA	NA	TRBV2	TGTGCCAGCAGTGAGGAGTGGGGAGCCTACGAGCAGTACTTC	CASSEEWGAYEQYF
TRBJ2-2	TRBD1	NA	TRBV20-1	TGCAGTGCGAAAAAGGGGGGACAGGTAGACACCGGGGAGCTGTTTTTT	CSAKKGGQVDTGELFF
TRBJ2-7	NA	many	TRBV29-1	TGCAGCGTCCCGGGGACCTCCTCCTACGAGCAGTACTTC	CSVPGTSSYEQYF
TRBJ2-5	NA	many	TRBV6-1	TGTGCCAGCAGTGCCACACGTTCGACCCAGTACTTC	CASSATRSTQYF
TRBJ1-2	TRBD1	few	TRBV12-3/TRBV12-4	TGTGCCAGCAGTTTTACCCGACAGGGGACTAACTATGGCTACACCTTC	CASSFTRQGTNYGYTF
TRBJ1-3	NA	NA	TRBV11-1	TGTGCCAGCAGCCCACCCTTCAGATTCGGGCAGCCACTCTCTGGAAACACCATATATTTT	CASSPPFRFGQPLSGNTIYF
TRBJ2-5	NA	few	TRBV5-5	TGTGCCAGCAGCTTGTGGCAGGGGGAGACCCAGTACTTC	CASSLWQGETQYF
TRBJ2-1	TRBD1	few	TRBV11-2	TGTGCCAGCAGCTTAGATGAGAGGACAGGGAGGAATAACAATGAGCAGTTCTTC	CASSLDERTGRNNNEQFF
TRBJ1-2	NA	few	TRBV7-9	TGTGCCAGCAGCTACACAGGGAACTATGGCTACACCTTC	CASSYTGNYGYTF
TRBJ2-1	NA	NA	TRBV14	TGTGCCAGCAGCCACCAAAATGAGCAGTTCTTC	CASSHQNEQFF
TRBJ2-1	NA	NA	TRBV7-6	TGTGCCAGCAGCTTAAGTCTACCGGGGGACGATGAGCAGTTCTTC	CASSLSLPGDDEQFF
TRBJ2-1	TRBD2	NA	TRBV12-3/TRBV12-4	TGTGCCAGCAGTCTACACGGCGGGGGGGAAAATGAGCAGTTCTTC	CASSLHGGGENEQFF
TRBJ2-7	TRBD2	many	TRBV7-8	TGTGCCAGCAGCCCTAGGGCGGGAGTGTCTTACGAGCAGTACTTC	CASSPRAGVSYEQYF
TRBJ2-1	TRBD1	few	TRBV20-1	TGCAGCAGCGGACAGGGATCTAGGAGCTCCTACAATGAGCAGTTCTTC	CSSGQGSRSSYNEQFF
TRBJ2-2	TRBD2	few	TRBV29-1	TGCAGCGTCGGACTAGCGGGGGTGATAGAGAACACCGGGGAGCTGTTTTTT	CSVGLAGVIENTGELFF
TRBJ2-7	TRBD2	many	TRBV12-3/TRBV12-4	TGTGCCAGCAGAGAGGGACTAGCGGGAAACTACGAGCAGTACTTC	CASREGLAGNYEQYF
TRBJ1-2	NA	few	TRBV6-1	TGTGCCAGCAGTCGGGACAAACAATATGGCTACACCTTC	CASSRDKQYGYTF
TRBJ1-2	NA	once	TRBV29-1	TGCAGCGTTGTTTTTGCAGGTAGCGGCTACACCTTC	CSVVFAGSGYTF
TRBJ2-3	NA	many	TRBV9	TGTGCCAGCAGCGTTAGCGGCAGCACAGATACGCAGTATTTT	CASSVSGSTDTQYF
TRBJ2-3	TRBD2	many	TRBV24-1	TGTGCCACCAGTGATTTGGCACCACTAGCGGGAGGCCTCACAGATACGCAGTATTTT	CATSDLAPLAGGLTDTQYF
TRBJ2-1	NA	many	TRBV4-3	TGCGCCAGCAGCCAAGACAGGACCTCCTACAATGAGCAGTTCTTC	CASSQDRTSYNEQFF
TRBJ2-1	TRBD2	NA	TRBV5-1	TGCGCCAGCAGCTTGACGACGGGGGGATACAATGAGCAGTTCTTC	CASSLTTGGYNEQFF
TRBJ2-5	NA	many	TRBV4-2	TGTGCCAGCAGCCAGGTACAGGGAGGAGAGACCCAGTACTTC	CASSQVQGGETQYF
TRBJ2-1	TRBD1	many	TRBV29-1	TGCAGCGTCGACTCGGACAGGAAAAATGAGCAGTTCTTC	CSVDSDRKNEQFF
TRBJ1-6	NA	few	TRBV12-3/TRBV12-4	TGTGCCAGCAGGGGGGAGTGGGATGGTTCACCCCTCCACTTT	CASRGEWDGSPLHF
TRBJ2-5	NA	few	TRBV5-6	TGTGCCAGCAGCATCGGACAGAGAGAGACCCAGTACTTC	CASSIGQRETQYF
TRBJ2-7	TRBD2	few	TRBV11-2	TGTGCCAGCAGCTCCTTAGCGGGACTCGTGGGGCAGTACTTC	CASSSLAGLVGQYF
TRBJ2-5	NA	NA	TRBV12-3/TRBV12-4	TGTGCCAGCAGTTTAGGACAGGTTTTAGATGAGACCCAGTACTTC	CASSLGQVLDETQYF
TRBJ2-1	NA	many	TRBV27	TGTGCCAGCAGTTTACTCAGCGGGTACAATGAGCAGTTCTTC	CASSLLSGYNEQFF
TRBJ2-5	TRBD1	many	TRBV5-6	TGTGCCAGCAGCTTGTTCAGGGGGCAAGAGACCCAGTACTTC	CASSLFRGQETQYF
TRBJ1-3	NA	many	TRBV7-8	TGTGCCAGCAGCCTGGGACGGTCCTCTGGAAACACCATATATTTT	CASSLGRSSGNTIYF
TRBJ2-1	TRBD2	few	TRBV6-2/TRBV6-3	TGTGCCAGCAATTCAGCGGGAGGGCAAGGTGAGCAGTTCTTC	CASNSAGGQGEQFF
TRBJ2-5	TRBD2	NA	TRBV4-2	TGTGCCAGCAGCCAAGATCGCGGGTCGCGGGGGGGCCGGGAGACCCAGTACTTC	CASSQDRGSRGGRETQYF
TRBJ1-4	NA	once	TRBV27	TGTGCCAGCAGCTCAGGGCGCGAGGGTAATGAAAAACTGTTTTTT	CASSSGREGNEKLFF
TRBJ2-2	NA	NA	TRBV2	TGTGCCAGCAGTGAAATTCGGCTAGGGGGCGGGGAGCTGTTTTTT	CASSEIRLGGGELFF
TRBJ2-7	NA	NA	TRBV7-2	TGTGCCAGCAGCGCCAACAGGGACAACGAGCAGTACTTC	CASSANRDNEQYF
TRBJ2-3	NA	many	TRBV6-4	TGTGCCAGCAGTGACGGGATGACAGATACGCAGTATTTT	CASSDGMTDTQYF
TRBJ2-1	TRBD1	few	TRBV6-5	TGTGCCAGCAGTTACGACAGGGATGAGCAGTTCTTC	CASSYDRDEQFF
TRBJ2-7	NA	few	TRBV5-6	TGTGCCAGCAGCTGGGGTTGGGCGGGGAGAGTCGGCGAGCAGTACTTC	CASSWGWAGRVGEQYF
TRBJ2-5	NA	NA	TRBV7-6	TGTGCCAGCAGCCCCCCTCGGGAGACCCAGTACTTC	CASSPPRETQYF
TRBJ2-5	TRBD2	NA	TRBV27	TGTGCCAGCAGCCCGGGACTAGAGTTGAGTTGGGAGACCCAGTACTTC	CASSPGLELSWETQYF
TRBJ1-1	NA	few	TRBV7-3	TGTGCCAGCAGCCTCAACTTCGACAGTGAAGCTTTCTTT	CASSLNFDSEAFF
TRBJ2-1	NA	NA	TRBV9	TGTGCCAGCAGCGTAGCTACGGTCGGTGAGCAGTTCTTC	CASSVATVGEQFF
TRBJ2-7	TRBD2	NA	TRBV12-3/TRBV12-4	TGTGCCAGCAGCAAAGCGGGAGGCTTCTACGAGCAGTACTTC	CASSKAGGFYEQYF
TRBJ2-1	TRBD1	few	TRBV15	TGTGCCACCAGCGGTTATACGGAACAGGGGACCTACAATGAGCAGTTCTTC	CATSGYTEQGTYNEQFF
TRBJ2-7	NA	many	TRBV12-3/TRBV12-4	TGTGCCAGCAGTGGTCCTGTCTACGAGCAGTACTTC	CASSGPVYEQYF
TRBJ2-3	NA	few	TRBV20-1	TGCAGTGCTAGTTCCGGGGCGGGAGATACGCAGTATTTT	CSASSGAGDTQYF
TRBJ1-2	NA	NA	TRBV12-3/TRBV12-4	TGTGCCAGCAGTCCACGACATCCAGCTAACTATGGCTACACCTTC	CASSPRHPANYGYTF
TRBJ2-5	NA	many	TRBV12-3/TRBV12-4	TGTGCCAGCAGTTTACAACAGGGAGGTCGAGAGACCCAGTACTTC	CASSLQQGGRETQYF
TRBJ2-5	NA	NA	TRBV30	TGTGCCTGGAGTGTAGGATCGGCCCAAGAGACCCAGTACTTC	CAWSVGSAQETQYF
TRBJ2-1	TRBD1	NA	TRBV20-1	TGCAGTGCTAGAGCGACAGGGGGTTATAATGAGCAGTTCTTC	CSARATGGYNEQFF
TRBJ2-2	NA	few	TRBV13	TGTGCCAGCAGCCCAGCCGGACAGATCATCGGCACCGGGGAGCTGTTTTTT	CASSPAGQIIGTGELFF
TRBJ1-1	NA	few	TRBV7-9	TGTGCCAGCAGCGCCCTGGAGGGAAACCACATGAACACTGAAGCTTTCTTT	CASSALEGNHMNTEAFF
TRBJ2-1	NA	NA	TRBV24-1	TGTGCCACAACTTCGGGCTCGGGGAATGAGCAGTTCTTC	CATTSGSGNEQFF
TRBJ2-3	TRBD2	many	TRBV12-3/TRBV12-4	TGTGCCAGCAGCCGCACCGGGACTATTACAGATACGCAGTATTTT	CASSRTGTITDTQYF